The rows below give T cell receptor beta chains drawn from one sample of a study of shared clonotypes between healthy human individuals. Sequencing used immunoSEQ multiplex PCR; TCRdb keeps in-frame clones, though not all of them. The data show a few million clones, 80% to 95% seen once. Sequencing was performed on naive CD8+ T cells from PBMCs. The receptors were gathered from a man aged 18 to 29 in good health. Some clones in this sample may be carry-over from other donors' samples. The CDR3 runs from the conserved cysteine through the conserved F or W. The D gene is left open where the match is weak. Clone size is not always given. Where it is, it says once, few, many or a class for expanded clones.

v_gene: TRBV15; j_gene: TRBJ1-5; d_gene: TRBD1; abundance: -; CDR3aa: CATSRDRVNQPQHF; CDR3nt: TGTGCCACCAGCAGGGACAGGGTGAATCAGCCCCAGCATTTT
v_gene: TRBV18; j_gene: TRBJ2-7; d_gene: -; abundance: few; CDR3aa: CASSTRRDSYEQYF; CDR3nt: TGTGCCAGCTCAACTAGGCGGGACTCCTACGAGCAGTACTTC
v_gene: TRBV7-6; j_gene: TRBJ2-5; d_gene: TRBD2; abundance: -; CDR3aa: CASSLGPGAGGPLGETQYF; CDR3nt: TGTGCCAGCAGCTTAGGCCCCGGTGCGGGAGGGCCGCTGGGGGAGACCCAGTACTTC
v_gene: TRBV11-2; j_gene: TRBJ2-3; d_gene: TRBD2; abundance: -; CDR3aa: CASSPGLAFSTDTQYF; CDR3nt: TGTGCCAGCAGCCCGGGACTAGCGTTTAGCACAGATACGCAGTATTTT
v_gene: TRBV11-3; j_gene: TRBJ1-3; d_gene: -; abundance: -; CDR3aa: CASIVGGQSPGNTIYF; CDR3nt: TGTGCCAGCATTGTGGGAGGTCAATCCCCTGGAAACACCATATATTTT
v_gene: TRBV4-1; j_gene: TRBJ2-7; d_gene: TRBD1; abundance: -; CDR3aa: CASSQDRGLSEQYF; CDR3nt: TGCGCCAGCAGCCAGGACAGGGGGCTGTCCGAGCAGTACTTC
v_gene: TRBV30; j_gene: TRBJ1-1; d_gene: -; abundance: -; CDR3aa: CAWSDGAAEAFF; CDR3nt: TGTGCCTGGAGTGATGGGGCGGCTGAAGCTTTCTTT
v_gene: TRBV11-2; j_gene: TRBJ1-1; d_gene: -; abundance: once; CDR3aa: CASSLSPRGYTEAFF; CDR3nt: TGTGCCAGCAGCTTATCCCCGAGGGGGTACACTGAAGCTTTCTTT
v_gene: TRBV6-1; j_gene: TRBJ2-5; d_gene: -; abundance: -; CDR3aa: CASRGRGFQETQYF; CDR3nt: TGTGCCAGCAGAGGACGGGGTTTCCAAGAGACCCAGTACTTC
v_gene: TRBV7-9; j_gene: TRBJ1-2; d_gene: TRBD1; abundance: -; CDR3aa: CASSLSWMGQGGHYGYTF; CDR3nt: TGTGCCAGCAGCTTAAGTTGGATGGGACAGGGGGGTCACTATGGCTACACCTTC
v_gene: TRBV19; j_gene: TRBJ2-2; d_gene: -; abundance: -; CDR3aa: CASEAAGWAGELFF; CDR3nt: TGTGCCAGCGAGGCGGCAGGGTGGGCCGGGGAGCTGTTTTTT
v_gene: TRBV7-2; j_gene: TRBJ2-3; d_gene: -; abundance: -; CDR3aa: CASSVSGDTQYF; CDR3nt: TGTGCCAGCAGCGTTTCGGGGGATACGCAGTATTTT
v_gene: TRBV27; j_gene: TRBJ1-1; d_gene: -; abundance: -; CDR3aa: CASLRGVEAFF; CDR3nt: TGTGCCAGCCTCAGGGGAGTTGAAGCTTTCTTT
v_gene: TRBV5-1; j_gene: TRBJ2-7; d_gene: TRBD1; abundance: -; CDR3aa: CASSNRDSHYEQYF; CDR3nt: TGCGCCAGCAGCAACCGGGACAGCCACTACGAGCAGTACTTC
v_gene: TRBV18; j_gene: TRBJ1-5; d_gene: -; abundance: -; CDR3aa: CASSPGRSNQPQHF; CDR3nt: TGTGCCAGCTCACCGGGACGTAGCAATCAGCCCCAGCATTTT
v_gene: TRBV23-1; j_gene: TRBJ2-3; d_gene: TRBD1; abundance: -; CDR3aa: CASSQQGASTDTQYF; CDR3nt: TGCGCCAGCAGTCAACAGGGGGCCAGCACAGATACGCAGTATTTT
v_gene: TRBV19; j_gene: TRBJ1-1; d_gene: -; abundance: -; CDR3aa: CASRPTTENTEAFF; CDR3nt: TGTGCCAGTAGACCTACGACGGAGAACACTGAAGCTTTCTTT
v_gene: TRBV7-3; j_gene: TRBJ2-7; d_gene: -; abundance: few; CDR3aa: CASSLTTAYEQYF; CDR3nt: TGTGCCAGCAGCTTAACAACAGCCTACGAGCAGTACTTC
v_gene: TRBV28; j_gene: TRBJ2-2; d_gene: -; abundance: -; CDR3aa: CALSPENTGELFF; CDR3nt: TGTGCCCTATCCCCGGAGAACACCGGGGAGCTGTTTTTT
v_gene: TRBV4-3; j_gene: TRBJ2-3; d_gene: TRBD2; abundance: -; CDR3aa: CASSQHRLASTDTQYF; CDR3nt: TGCGCCAGCAGCCAACACCGACTAGCTAGCACAGATACGCAGTATTTT
v_gene: TRBV28; j_gene: TRBJ2-5; d_gene: -; abundance: -; CDR3aa: CASNSQVFQETQYF; CDR3nt: TGTGCCAGCAATAGCCAAGTCTTCCAAGAGACCCAGTACTTC
v_gene: TRBV7-9; j_gene: TRBJ2-5; d_gene: TRBD1; abundance: -; CDR3aa: CASRQTGVWETQYF; CDR3nt: TGTGCCAGCAGACAGACAGGGGTCTGGGAGACCCAGTACTTC
v_gene: TRBV6-5; j_gene: TRBJ2-3; d_gene: -; abundance: -; CDR3aa: CASSYEGSRTDTQYF; CDR3nt: TGTGCCAGCAGTTACGAGGGGTCAAGAACAGATACGCAGTATTTT
v_gene: TRBV11-2; j_gene: TRBJ2-7; d_gene: -; abundance: -; CDR3aa: CASSLSTGSVSYEQYF; CDR3nt: TGTGCCAGCAGTTTAAGCACAGGGTCAGTATCCTACGAGCAGTACTTC
v_gene: TRBV9; j_gene: TRBJ1-4; d_gene: -; abundance: -; CDR3aa: CASSPLGLLNEKLFF; CDR3nt: TGTGCCAGCAGTCCGTTGGGTTTACTTAATGAAAAACTGTTTTTT
v_gene: TRBV28; j_gene: TRBJ1-1; d_gene: -; abundance: -; CDR3aa: CASSLLSRGTEAFF; CDR3nt: TGTGCCAGCAGTTTATTGTCCCGGGGGACTGAAGCTTTCTTT